Presented here are 20 T cell receptor beta chains from one specimen sequenced in a study of cytomegalovirus exposure and HLA in healthy donors. 13 Jbeta primers and 60 Vbeta primers were used for the PCR. The method was immunoSEQ multiplex PCR; TCRdb's version includes in-frame clones alone and lacks a portion of them. The table shows 150,000 to 200,000 clones, with roughly 80% occurring only once. Sequenced material: PBMCs. The receptor set was obtained from a male donor in good health and CMV-seropositive.

This rearrangement joins TRBV30 to TRBJ2-7; 8 bases map to TRBD2. This CDR3 comprises 13 residues. The ends lost 3 bases at V and 6 bases at J; junction bases unmatched: 7. The V gene's germline CDR1 is GTSNPN and CDR2 SVGIG (reference sequence). The CDR3 sequence is CAWSSGGGFEQYF. The CDR3 DNA is TGTGCCTGGAGCAGCGGCGGGGGGTTCGAGCAGTACTTC.

V is TRBV5-1 and J is TRBJ2-3; 9 bases fit TRBD1. J was trimmed by 4 bases and V by 0 bases; bases with no gene match: 6. The CDR3 extends over 16 amino acids. CDR1 and CDR2 from the germline V gene are SGHRS and YFSETQ. The CDR3 protein is CASSLEGGQGSDTQYF. The CDR3 DNA sequence: TGCGCCAGCAGCTTGGAGGGGGGACAGGGATCAGATACGCAGTATTTT.

This rearrangement joins TRBV27 to TRBJ2-1; TRBD2 might be the D (7 bases). V lost 5 bases and J lost 6, with 14 bases in between. Germline CDR1 and CDR2: MNHEY and SMNVEV (reference sequence). There are 14 residues in the CDR3. The CDR3 DNA sequence: TGTGCCAGCAGTCGGGCTAGGGGGGGCAATGAGCAGTTCTTC. Translated: CASSRARGGNEQFF.

The rearrangement links TRBV9 to TRBJ1-6; D remains unclear. The CDR3 totals 17 residues. Germline V gene data show CDR1 as SGDLS and CDR2 as YYNGEE. Trimming stripped 0 bases from V and 0 bases from J, with 10 bases between. The CDR3, as DNA: TGTGCCAGCAGCGTAGACGAAAGAGGCTCCTATAATTCACCCCTCCACTTT. This translates into CASSVDERGSYNSPLHF. Full variable domain (rest looked up from reference TRBV9 and TRBJ1-6): DSGVTQTPKHLITATGQRVTLRCSPRSGDLSVYWYQQSLDQGLQFLIQYYNGEERAKGNILERFSAQQFPDLHSELNLSSLELGDSALYFCASSVDERGSYNSPLHFGNGTRLTVT.

This rearrangement joins TRBV30 to TRBJ2-1, with TRBD2 identical over 8 bases. Germline V lookup: CDR1 GTSNPN, CDR2 SVGIG (reference sequence). Trimming cost V 2 bases and J 7 bases; bases outside gene matches: 10. The CDR3 is made up of 15 amino acids. The DNA for the CDR3 is TGTGCCTGGAGTCACTCGGGACTAGGGGGGAATGAGCAGTTCTTC. Residues: CAWSHSGLGGNEQFF.

This clone was seen more than once but under ten times. The CDR3 nucleotides read TGCGCCAGCAGCCAAGATCTCTGGAGGGAGCAGTACTTC. Translating gives CASSQDLWREQYF. This chain connects TRBV4-3 to TRBJ2-7; a possible D gene is TRBD2 (5 bases). With 0 bases removed from V and 7 bases from J, the gap between germline ends came to 10 bases. This CDR3 spans 13 amino acids. Germline-derived CDR1 and CDR2 are LGHNA and YSLEER.

This clone was seen more than once but under ten times. CDR3 nucleotides: TGTGCCAGCAGCTGGGGAGGGATCTACGAGCAGTACTTC. This sequence encodes CASSWGGIYEQYF. V usage is TRBV7-2 and J usage is TRBJ2-7; 7 bases fit TRBD2. V lost 4 bases and J lost 3; bases outside the gene matches: 3. CDR1 is SGHTA and CDR2 is FQGNSA in the germline V gene. This CDR3 contains 13 residues.

This clone was seen a single time. CDR3 in amino acids: CASSSRQGGETQYF. For the CDR3, the DNA is TGTGCCAGCAGCTCCAGACAGGGTGGGGAGACCCAGTACTTC. The chain uses TRBV11-2 and TRBJ2-5, with 7 bases that match TRBD1. After removal of 4 bases from V and 5 bases from J, the junction contained 7 bases not matched to a gene. Germline loops: CDR1 SGHAT, CDR2 FQNNGV. CDR3 length: 14 residues.

The chain couples TRBV5-4 to TRBJ2-1; tentative D call: TRBD1 (6 bases). This CDR3 spans 15 amino acids. In germline, CDR1 is SGHNT, CDR2 YYREEE (reference sequence). The ends were cut back, 4 bases at V and 4 bases at J, with 15 bases in the middle. CDR3 residues: CASSQAGQSYNEQFF. CDR3 DNA sequence: TGTGCCAGCAGCCAAGCCGGACAGTCGTACAATGAGCAGTTCTTC.

The V call is TRBV5-1, the J call TRBJ2-3, with 7 bases identical to TRBD2. Germline V gene lookup returns CDR1 SGHRS and CDR2 YFSETQ. The CDR3 covers 15 residues. V was clipped by 2 bases and J by 2 bases; unmatched bases: 5. CDR3 protein: CASSLYTSATDTQYF. Here the CDR3 DNA reads TGCGCCAGCAGCTTATATACTAGCGCCACAGATACGCAGTATTTT.

The V and J genes are TRBV5-5 and TRBJ2-7; a possible D gene is TRBD1 (6 bases). This CDR3 has 16 residues. Trimming removed 3 bases from V and 8 bases from J, with 24 bases in between. Germline V lookup: CDR1 SGHKS, CDR2 YYEKEE (reference sequence). CDR3 sequence: CASSYLLRDTGHQQYF. The CDR3 bases are TGTGCCAGCAGCTACCTCCTTAGGGACACAGGCCACCAGCAGTACTTC.

The chain carries TRBV27 and TRBJ1-5; 7 bases are shared with TRBD1. Trimming cost V 5 bases and J 3 bases; bases outside gene matches: 7. Germline assignment: CDR1 MNHEY and CDR2 SMNVEV (reference sequence). This CDR3 region has 15 residues. The CDR3 nucleotides read TGTGCCAGCAGTGGGGGACAGCCATACAATCAGCCCCAGCATTTT. This sequence encodes CASSGGQPYNQPQHF.

The chain combines TRBV18 with TRBJ1-1; the D gene is possibly TRBD1 (5 bases). V was cut by 5 bases and J by 1 base, with 11 bases left in between. Germline loops: CDR1 KGHSH, CDR2 LQKENI. This CDR3 is 14 amino acids long. The CDR3 sequence: CASSSSTGNTEAFF. The CDR3 nucleotides read TGTGCCAGCTCATCGTCTACAGGGAACACTGAAGCTTTCTTT.

The chain joins TRBV7-2 to TRBJ2-3; 9 bases line up with TRBD2. The germline V gene encodes CDR1 SGHTA and CDR2 FQGNSA. The ends lost 3 bases at V and 5 bases at J; junction bases unmatched: 6. The CDR3 has 15 residues. CDR3 sequence reads: CASSFQRGAGDTQYF. The DNA of the CDR3 is TGTGCCAGCAGCTTCCAGCGGGGGGCGGGAGATACGCAGTATTTT.

V and J are TRBV6-1 and TRBJ2-7, with D possibly matching TRBD1 (6 bases). Germline loops: CDR1 MNHNS, CDR2 SASEGT. The V gene lost 5 bases and the J gene lost 3 bases, with 11 bases spanning the gap. The length of the CDR3 is 13 residues. The CDR3: CASSPVTGYEQYF. As DNA, the CDR3 is TGTGCCAGCAGTCCCGTGACAGGCTACGAGCAGTACTTC.

This clone came up a few times. The chain uses TRBV7-2 and TRBJ1-1; perhaps TRBD1 as D (5 bases). Per the germline V gene, CDR1 is SGHTA and CDR2 is FQGNSA. Trimming cost V 7 bases and J 1 base, with 10 bases left between them. This CDR3 has 13 amino acids. The CDR3 spells CASKFQGNTEAFF. The CDR3 DNA reads as TGTGCCAGCAAATTCCAGGGGAACACTGAAGCTTTCTTT.

Concerning this clone itself: The sample contains more than one DNA sequence encoding this CDR3. The V call is TRBV30, the J call TRBJ1-1; D might be TRBD1 (5 bases). The CDR3 has 12 amino acids. Trimming took off 3 bases at V and 2 bases at J, with 7 bases between the two ends. Germline assignment: CDR1 GTSNPN and CDR2 SVGIG (reference sequence). The CDR3 DNA follows: TGTGCCTGGAGAAGGGGAAACACTGAAGCTTTCTTT. Translated, it gives CAWRRGNTEAFF. Full variable domain (missing parts from reference TRBV30 and TRBJ1-1): SQTIHQWPATLVQPVGSPLSLECTVEGTSNPNLYWYRQAAGRGLQLLFYSVGIGQISSEVPQNLSASRPQDRQFILSSKKLLLSDSGFYLCAWRRGNTEAFFGQGTRLTVV.

This clone occurred a few times. The chain has TRBV11-3 and TRBJ2-3; TRBD2 is a possible D gene (5 bases). The CDR3 sequence is 15 residues long. The V gene lost 2 bases and the J gene lost 2 bases, with 11 bases spanning the gap. CDR1 and CDR2 (germline): SGHNT, YENEEA. This CDR3 is CASSLTRAPTDTQYF. The CDR3 coding sequence is TGTGCCAGCAGCTTAACGAGGGCTCCCACAGATACGCAGTATTTT.

V gene TRBV9 combines with J gene TRBJ2-5; maybe TRBD1 (6 bases). Deletions cut 4 bases from V and 1 base from J, with 11 bases between. CDR1 is SGDLS and CDR2 is YYNGEE in the germline V gene. This CDR3 is built from 14 residues. For the CDR3, the DNA is TGTGCCAGCAGCATCGGGACAACCCAAGAGACCCAGTACTTC. Translation gives CASSIGTTQETQYF.

The chain links TRBV10-3 to TRBJ1-2, with 9 bases that match TRBD1. The V and J ends lost 7 bases and 2 bases, in that order; junction bases with no gene match: 11. In germline, CDR1 is ENHRY, CDR2 SYGVKD. This CDR3 is 16 amino acids long. As DNA, the CDR3 is TGTGCCATCATATTCGAGGGACAGGGAGGGAACTATGGCTACACCTTC. This codes for CAIIFEGQGGNYGYTF.